The rows below give T cell receptor beta chains drawn from one sample of a study of identical twins. TCRdb re-called the 5' RACE reads through MiXCR, storing one row per CDR3 protein. The data show 200,000 to 250,000 distinct CDR3 sequences, with 12% seen just once and 4% to 5% held by the top ten. The sample was also reused in another study, on yellow fever vaccine responses in identical twins.

The sequenced sample was memory (CD45RO+) T cells sorted from blood. The receptor set was obtained from a woman in her late teens or twenties in good health. Each CDR3 is given without its conserved first and last residue. Each record gives: J gene, V gene, D gene, CDR3 protein. The D gene is left open where the match is weak.

J: TRBJ2-2
V: TRBV2
D: NA
CDR3: ASSEARLGELF

J: TRBJ2-5
V: TRBV10-3
D: TRBD2
CDR3: AISDGRGSQETQY

J: TRBJ2-7
V: TRBV15
D: TRBD2
CDR3: ATSSILAGSYEQY

J: TRBJ1-4
V: TRBV20-1
D: TRBD1
CDR3: SASPGTGKLLNEKLF

J: TRBJ1-1
V: TRBV5-4
D: NA
CDR3: ASSSLGRGHTEAF

J: TRBJ2-5
V: TRBV7-9
D: NA
CDR3: AGVGGNQETQY

J: TRBJ2-7
V: TRBV5-6
D: NA
CDR3: ASSLVPGQIYEQY

J: TRBJ2-1
V: TRBV12-3/TRBV12-4
D: NA
CDR3: ASSPQGRQF

J: TRBJ2-3
V: TRBV4-2
D: TRBD1
CDR3: ASSQDLKGQGTDTQY

J: TRBJ1-4
V: TRBV6-2/TRBV6-3
D: NA
CDR3: ASSNPNSEKLF

J: TRBJ1-5
V: TRBV12-3/TRBV12-4
D: TRBD1
CDR3: ASSTGTGLQPQH

J: TRBJ2-1
V: TRBV18
D: NA
CDR3: ASSPRGAVDEQF

J: TRBJ2-1
V: TRBV6-1
D: TRBD1
CDR3: ASSEEAGGSYNEQF

J: TRBJ2-6
V: TRBV24-1
D: NA
CDR3: ATSDVSAGTSGANVLT

J: TRBJ2-3
V: TRBV7-2
D: TRBD1
CDR3: ASSIGTGRTDTQY

J: TRBJ2-6
V: TRBV6-2/TRBV6-3
D: TRBD1
CDR3: ASSMGQGAPGGANVLT

J: TRBJ2-7
V: TRBV18
D: NA
CDR3: ASSRTAKDEQY

J: TRBJ2-3
V: TRBV20-1
D: TRBD2
CDR3: SAPLAGGQDTQY

J: TRBJ2-7
V: TRBV7-2
D: TRBD2
CDR3: ASSIRSGLDPYEQY

J: TRBJ2-5
V: TRBV27
D: TRBD1
CDR3: ASSLYRGQGVETQY